This TCR beta chain was sequenced for a study of cytomegalovirus exposure and HLA in healthy donors. This PCR relied on a set of 60 Vbeta primers and 13 Jbeta primers. Data came from immunoSEQ multiplex PCR; TCRdb stores just in-frame clones and leaves some out. The profile covers roughly 81,000 clones, with 79% appearing a single time and about 2.3% taken by the ten largest. The sequencing input was PBMCs. This receptor was taken from a young man in good health and CMV-seronegative.

The CDR3 reads CASSYGRRGSGNTIYF. CDR3 bases: TGTGCCAGCAGTTACGGAAGGAGGGGCTCTGGAAACACCATATATTTT. V usage is TRBV6-6 and J usage is TRBJ1-3, with D perhaps TRBD1 (5 bases). CDR1 is MNHNY and CDR2 is SVGAGI in the germline V gene (reference sequence). Deletions cut 2 bases from V and 0 bases from J, with 11 bases between. The CDR3 totals 16 residues.